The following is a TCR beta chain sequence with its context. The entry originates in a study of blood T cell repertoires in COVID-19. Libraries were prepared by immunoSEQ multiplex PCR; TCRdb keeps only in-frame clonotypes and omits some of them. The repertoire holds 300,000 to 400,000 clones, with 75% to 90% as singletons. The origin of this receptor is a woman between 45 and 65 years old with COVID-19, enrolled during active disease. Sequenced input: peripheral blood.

In DNA form, the CDR3 reads TGTGCCAGTATCCCCAGGGGGCTAGCGGGAGTGAATGAGCAGTTCTTC. Translating gives CASIPRGLAGVNEQFF. J is TRBJ2-1 and V is TRBV19; 10 bases match TRBD2. V trimming: 7 bases; J trimming: 7 bases; junction bases outside the gene matches: 13. Germline loops: CDR1 LNHDA, CDR2 SQIVND (reference sequence). This CDR3 is built from 16 residues.